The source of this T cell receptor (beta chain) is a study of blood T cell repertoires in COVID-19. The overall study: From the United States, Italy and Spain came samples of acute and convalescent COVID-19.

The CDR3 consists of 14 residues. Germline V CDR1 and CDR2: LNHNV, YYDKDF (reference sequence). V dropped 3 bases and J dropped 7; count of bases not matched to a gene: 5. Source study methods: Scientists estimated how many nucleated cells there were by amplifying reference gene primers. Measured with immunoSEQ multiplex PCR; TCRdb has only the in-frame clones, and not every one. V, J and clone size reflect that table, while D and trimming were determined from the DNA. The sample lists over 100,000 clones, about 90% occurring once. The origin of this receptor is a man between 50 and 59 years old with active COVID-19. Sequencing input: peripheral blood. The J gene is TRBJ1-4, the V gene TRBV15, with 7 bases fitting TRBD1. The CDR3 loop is CATSRGRDSEKLFF. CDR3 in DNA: TGTGCCACCAGCAGGGGCAGGGACAGTGAAAAACTGTTTTTT.